The 32 T cell receptor beta chains in this list originate from one sample, sequenced in a study of post-analysis software for immune sequencing data. Unique-molecular-identifier-tagged TCR beta cDNA libraries were used. From the PCR reads, TCRdb called clonotypes with MiXCR, one entry per CDR3 protein. This sample has 400,000 to 500,000 distinct CDR3 sequences, with about 39% found just once. What these receptors recognize is not known. Overall study findings and caveats: Roughly 5 TRBV segments, TRBV5-6, TRBV5-1 and TRBV20-1 among them, were found more frequent in patients than controls.

Input material: blood. These receptors were obtained from a girl aged 2-10 years with multiple sclerosis.

This clonotype was observed a handful of times. This chain joins TRBV2 and TRBJ2-3; TRBD1 is a possible D gene (5 bases). Trimming shortened V by 5 bases and J by 0 bases, and 9 bases separated the two germline ends. Looked up from germline, CDR1 is SNHLY and CDR2 is FYNNEI. The CDR3 contains 14 residues. The CDR3 here is CASSRDSSTDTQYF. CDR3 nucleotide sequence: TGTGCCAGCAGTAGAGACAGTAGCACAGATACGCAGTATTTT. Full variable domain (rest looked up from reference TRBV2 and TRBJ2-3): EPEVTQTPSHQVTQMGQEVILRCVPISNHLYFYWYRQILGQKVEFLVSFYNNEISEKSEIFDDQFSVERPDGSNFTLKIRSTKLEDSAMYFCASSRDSSTDTQYFGPGTRLTVL.

CDR3 sequence: CASTQKWTNEQFF. CDR3 bases: TGTGCCAGCACCCAAAAGTGGACAAATGAGCAGTTCTTC. The V and J genes are TRBV12-3 or TRBV12-4 and TRBJ2-1, with a possible D match to TRBD1 (5 bases). CDR3 length equals 13 residues. V gave up 7 bases and J gave up 7 bases, with 14 bases separating them.

The gene calls are TRBV27 and TRBJ1-5; D ambiguous. Germline lookup yields CDR1 MNHEY and CDR2 SMNVEV (reference sequence). With 4 bases removed from V and 0 bases from J, the gap between germline ends came to 7 bases. There are 14 residues in the CDR3. The CDR3 spells CASSSHNSNQPQHF. The CDR3 nucleotides read TGTGCCAGCAGTTCCCATAATAGCAATCAGCCCCAGCATTTT.

This chain joins TRBV7-2 and TRBJ1-1; TRBD1 agrees at 7 bases. Germline V CDR1 and CDR2: SGHTA, FQGNSA. This CDR3 contains 18 residues. The J segment lost 0 bases and the V segment lost 0 bases, leaving 10 bases of the junction unmatched. The CDR3 coding sequence is TGTGCCAGCAGCTTAGCCCCGGGACAGCTCGTAATGAACACTGAAGCTTTCTTT. It yields the protein CASSLAPGQLVMNTEAFF.

The chain combines TRBV20-1 with TRBJ2-5; weak D call: TRBD2 (5 bases). The V gene lost 6 bases and the J gene lost 5 bases, with 19 bases spanning the gap. CDR1 DFQATT and CDR2 SNEGSKA come from the germline V gene (reference sequence). The length of the CDR3 is 14 residues. As DNA, the CDR3 is TGCAGTGCGAGCGGAACCCGGGTATCGGAGACCCAGTACTTC. It yields the protein CSASGTRVSETQYF.

The rearrangement uses TRBV6-2 or TRBV6-3 and TRBJ2-1, with 8 bases that match TRBD1. CDR3 size: 18 residues. Germline CDR1 and CDR2: MNHEY and SVGEGT. The junction had 14 bases not matched to a gene; V was cut back by 2 bases and J by 5 bases. CDR3 protein: CASSYGRGRGMPHNEQFF. The CDR3 region has the DNA TGTGCCAGCAGTTACGGCAGGGGGCGAGGAATGCCCCACAATGAGCAGTTCTTC.

This chain joins TRBV6-2 or TRBV6-3 and TRBJ2-1; possible D gene TRBD2, 5 bases. Germline V gives CDR1 MNHEY, CDR2 SVGEGT. The CDR3 contains 13 residues. The CDR3 loop is CAFWTYSYNEQFF. The CDR3 DNA reads TGTGCATTTTGGACTTATAGCTACAATGAGCAGTTCTTC.

This clonotype was counted only a few times. The V gene is TRBV29-1, the J gene TRBJ2-7, with TRBD1 matching over 12 bases. V lost 6 bases to trimming and J lost 3 bases; unmatched junction nucleotides: 6. This CDR3 comprises 14 residues. Germline loops: CDR1 SQVTM, CDR2 ANQGSEA. The CDR3 coding sequence is TGCAGCGTCCCGGGACAGGGGGCATACTACGAGCAGTACTTC. Protein product: CSVPGQGAYYEQYF.

The chain joins TRBV7-9 to TRBJ1-1; 7 nucleotides line up with TRBD1. This CDR3 is 17 amino acids long. The ends lost 3 bases at V and 6 bases at J; junction bases unmatched: 16. Germline CDR1 SEHNR, CDR2 FQNEAQ (reference sequence). As DNA, the CDR3 is TGTGCCAGCAGCTTGAGGGGAAGGGGGCATCGTAACCCTGAAGCTTTCTTT. Its protein product is CASSLRGRGHRNPEAFF. Based on the CDR3 plus reference TRBV7-9 and TRBJ1-1, the full variable domain is DTGVSQNPRHKITKRGQNVTFRCDPISEHNRLYWYRQTLGQGPEFLTYFQNEAQLEKSRLLSDRFSAERPKGSFSTLEIQRTEQGDSAMYLCASSLRGRGHRNPEAFFGQGTRLTVV.

A single count supports this clonotype. V gene TRBV5-1 combines with J gene TRBJ2-3; D unresolved. This CDR3 is built from 13 residues. From germline, CDR1 is SGHRS and CDR2 YFSETQ. Trimming shortened V by 5 bases and J by 0 bases, and 7 bases separated the two germline ends. The CDR3 protein is CASSGESTDTQYF. CDR3 bases: TGCGCCAGCAGTGGAGAAAGCACAGATACGCAGTATTTT.

The sample holds many counts of this clonotype. The chain links TRBV12-3 or TRBV12-4 to TRBJ2-5, with 7 bases fitting TRBD1. The CDR3 has 13 residues. Germline trimming cut 6 bases from V and 5 bases from J; bases unmatched to any gene: 6. DNA of the CDR3: TGTGCCAGCAGGGTGACAGGGATGGAGACCCAGTACTTC. The encoded protein is CASRVTGMETQYF.

The chain links TRBV5-1 to TRBJ2-4, with D possibly matching TRBD1 (6 bases). The J call is in doubt because the DNA end fits TRBJ2-7 better. The CDR3 length is 16 residues. Germline lookup yields CDR1 SGHRS and CDR2 YFSETQ. The CDR3 DNA sequence: TGCGCCAGCAGCTTGGTTGGGTTGGGGGCACCCTACGAGCAGTACTTC. Its translation is CASSLVGLGAPYEQYF.

The V and J genes are TRBV7-2 and TRBJ2-3, with 8 bases fitting TRBD2. The CDR3 has 16 amino acids. Germline V gene sequence: CDR1 SGHTA, CDR2 FQGNSA. V lost 5 bases, J lost 4 bases, and 11 bases stayed unmatched. The CDR3 protein is CASSPGLTGGPDTQYF. The CDR3 coding sequence is TGTGCCAGCAGCCCCGGACTAACGGGAGGGCCAGATACGCAGTATTTT.

This rearrangement joins TRBV5-1 to TRBJ2-7, with TRBD1 identical over 9 bases. From germline, CDR1 is SGHRS and CDR2 YFSETQ. Trimming took 3 bases from V and 4 from J; bases not matched to a gene: 2. The CDR3 contains 13 residues. Here the CDR3 reads CASSWGTGYEQYF. In DNA form, the CDR3 reads TGCGCCAGCAGCTGGGGGACAGGGTACGAGCAGTACTTC.

This chain joins TRBV29-1 and TRBJ1-2; TRBD1 agrees at 8 bases. Germline V gene data show CDR1 as SQVTM and CDR2 as ANQGSEA. The junction had 7 bases not matched to a gene; V was cut back by 7 bases and J by 3 bases. CDR3 length: 13 residues. The CDR3 here is CSAGQGPDYGYTF. The CDR3 region has the DNA TGCAGCGCAGGACAGGGTCCCGACTATGGCTACACCTTC. Based on the CDR3 plus reference TRBV29-1 and TRBJ1-2, the full variable domain is SAVISQKPSRDICQRGTSLTIQCQVDSQVTMMFWYRQQPGQSLTLIATANQGSEATYESGFVIDKFPISRPNLTFSTLTVSNMSPEDSSIYLCSAGQGPDYGYTFGSGTRLTVV.

A few counts support this clonotype. The genes are TRBV14 and TRBJ2-3; the D gene is possibly TRBD1 (5 bases). V lost 2 bases and J 6 bases, leaving 18 bases between the germline ends. Germline CDR1 SGHDN, CDR2 FVKESK. The CDR3 spans 16 residues. The CDR3 reads CASSQSPGLGKDTQYF. CDR3 sequence (DNA): TGTGCCAGCAGCCAATCCCCAGGGCTCGGCAAGGATACGCAGTATTTT. Drawing the rest from reference TRBV14 and TRBJ2-3, the complete variable domain is EAGVTQFPSHSVIEKGQTVTLRCDPISGHDNLYWYRRVMGKEIKFLLHFVKESKQDESGMPNNRFLAERTGGTYSTLKVQPAELEDSGVYFCASSQSPGLGKDTQYFGPGTRLTVL.

The CDR3 protein is CASSSDPTGSLPYGYTF. In DNA form, the CDR3 reads TGTGCCAGCAGTTCCGACCCGACAGGGTCCCTACCCTATGGCTACACCTTC. This rearrangement joins TRBV28 to TRBJ1-2, with TRBD1 matching over 7 bases. The CDR3 contains 17 residues. In germline, CDR1 is MDHEN, CDR2 SYDVKM. Trimming removed 4 bases from V and 4 bases from J; junction bases left unmatched: 15.

The J gene is TRBJ2-1, the V gene TRBV7-6; 13 bases agree with TRBD2. Trimming at V came to 3 bases and at J to 5 bases, leaving 7 bases not matched to a gene. The CDR3 contains 17 residues. Per the germline V gene, CDR1 is SGHVS and CDR2 is FNYEAQ. This CDR3 reads CASSLETSGGNNNEQFF. CDR3 bases: TGTGCCAGCAGCTTGGAGACTAGCGGGGGGAACAACAATGAGCAGTTCTTC.

The gene calls are TRBV11-2 and TRBJ2-5; the D gene could be TRBD1 or TRBD2 (5 bases each). The assigned J gene may be wrong: the sequence end matches TRBJ2-7 better. From germline, CDR1 is SGHAT and CDR2 FQNNGV. This CDR3 is 14 amino acids long. The CDR3 loop is CASSLRAAGSEQYF. CDR3 nucleotides: TGTGCCAGCAGCTTAAGAGCGGCAGGGAGCGAGCAGTACTTC.

This sequence joins TRBV20-1 and TRBJ2-5; 7 bases map to TRBD1. Germline V gene data show CDR1 as DFQATT and CDR2 as SNEGSKA (reference sequence). V shed 3 bases and J 11 bases; nucleotides not matched to a gene: 9. The length of the CDR3 is 12 residues. The CDR3 coding sequence is TGCAGTGCTAGGGCCGGGACAGAGGAGCAGTACTTC. Translated, it gives CSARAGTEEQYF.

The chain couples TRBV5-1 to TRBJ2-4; TRBD1 is a possible D gene (5 bases). The J call could be wrong; TRBJ2-7 is a better fit for the DNA end. The CDR3 is 17 residues long. Germline lookup yields CDR1 SGHRS and CDR2 YFSETQ. For the CDR3, the DNA is TGCGCCAGCAGCTACGACCACTCAGACAGTCGTGGCTACGAGCAGTACTTC. It yields the protein CASSYDHSDSRGYEQYF.

This clonotype was seen more than once but under ten times. The genes are TRBV29-1 and TRBJ2-5, with TRBD1 matching over 10 bases. Germline lookup yields CDR1 SQVTM and CDR2 ANQGSEA. Losses at the gene ends were 5 bases for V and 11 bases for J; bases not matched to a gene: 14. This CDR3 region has 14 residues. For the CDR3, the DNA is TGCAGCGTTCCTGGGGGACAGGGGCCAAAGGAGCAGTACTTC. Its protein is CSVPGGQGPKEQYF.

CDR3 bases: TGTGCCAGCAGCCCCTTGGGGTTGGATTACACTGAAGCTTTCTTT. Translating gives CASSPLGLDYTEAFF. The chain couples TRBV7-9 to TRBJ1-1; D gene unclear. Looked up from germline, CDR1 is SEHNR and CDR2 is FQNEAQ (reference sequence). The germline V and J ends were trimmed by 5 bases and 3 bases, with 16 bases remaining between them. The CDR3 totals 15 residues.

The rearrangement joins TRBV7-2 to TRBJ1-5; possible D gene TRBD1, 6 bases. V lost 0 bases and J lost 2, with 11 bases in between. CDR3 length: 16 residues. CDR1 is SGHTA, CDR2 FQGNSA, per germline. The CDR3 loop is CASSLAGGRGNQPQHF. In DNA form, the CDR3 reads TGTGCCAGCAGCTTAGCTGGGGGCCGGGGCAATCAGCCCCAGCATTTT.

The chain links TRBV4-2 to TRBJ2-3; 9 bases align to TRBD2. The CDR3 totals 15 residues. The germline V gene encodes CDR1 LGHNA and CDR2 YNFKEQ. Losses at the gene ends were 4 bases for V and 4 bases for J; bases not matched to a gene: 6. Here the CDR3 reads CASSPDSGGADTQYF. As DNA, the CDR3 is TGTGCCAGCAGCCCGGATAGCGGGGGTGCAGATACGCAGTATTTT.

This clonotype has just a few counts. This rearrangement joins TRBV5-5 to TRBJ2-5; 7 positions match TRBD1. In germline, CDR1 is SGHKS, CDR2 YYEKEE (reference sequence). The CDR3 runs to 15 residues. The ends lost 4 bases at V and 2 bases at J; junction bases unmatched: 8. In nucleotides, the CDR3 is TGTGCCAGCAGCCAGGGACAGAGGCGTCAAGAGACCCAGTACTTC. Amino acids: CASSQGQRRQETQYF.

The V gene is TRBV20-1, the J gene TRBJ2-1, with a possible D match to TRBD1 (5 bases). V lost 3 bases and J lost 10, with 25 bases in between. The CDR3 is made up of 16 amino acids. Germline CDR1 reads DFQATT; CDR2 reads SNEGSKA (reference sequence). The CDR3 nucleotides read TGCAGTGCTAGGGCCCTTGTAGGGGCTGAATACGGAGAGCAGTTCTTC. This translates into CSARALVGAEYGEQFF.

This clonotype was detected only a few times. CDR3 amino acids: CASSLTAGTNEKLFF. The CDR3 DNA is TGTGCCAGCAGCTTAACTGCGGGAACTAATGAAAAACTGTTTTTT. V usage is TRBV7-9 and J usage is TRBJ1-4; D is ambiguous. Between the trimmed V and J ends, which lost 2 bases and 1 base, there was a span of 8 bases. Germline V gene lookup returns CDR1 SEHNR and CDR2 FQNEAQ (reference sequence). The CDR3 loop spans 15 amino acids.

This chain uses TRBV29-1 with TRBJ1-2; D is unresolved. The CDR3 is 15 residues long. Germline V CDR1 and CDR2: SQVTM, ANQGSEA. V lost 0 bases and J lost 3, with 14 bases in between. The CDR3 coding sequence is TGCAGCGTTGAAGATCAAGTGATCGGAGACTATGGCTACACCTTC. Translation: CSVEDQVIGDYGYTF.

V usage is TRBV4-1 and J usage is TRBJ2-1; 10 nucleotides align to TRBD2. The CDR3 runs 15 residues. Germline assignment: CDR1 MGHRA and CDR2 YSYEKL. The V segment lost 1 base and the J segment 7 bases; nucleotides outside the gene matches: 4. CDR3 sequence reads: CASSQGSGGRNEQFF. CDR3 bases: TGCGCCAGCAGCCAAGGTAGCGGGGGGAGGAATGAGCAGTTCTTC.

The V call is TRBV5-4, the J call TRBJ1-4; 11 bases are a match to TRBD1. CDR1 is SGHNT and CDR2 is YYREEE in the germline V gene (reference sequence). Losses at the gene ends were 3 bases for V and 8 bases for J; bases not matched to a gene: 9. This CDR3 is built from 16 residues. This CDR3 reads CASSSAVDRGREKLFF. For the CDR3, the DNA is TGTGCCAGCAGCTCGGCCGTGGACAGGGGGCGGGAAAAACTGTTTTTT.

This chain joins TRBV15 and TRBJ2-5; D might be TRBD1 (5 bases). Germline lookup yields CDR1 LNHNV and CDR2 YYDKDF (reference sequence). The CDR3 has 16 residues. V was cut by 0 bases and J by 2 bases, with 13 bases left in between. CDR3 DNA: TGTGCCACCAGCAGAGACTCCGGGCAGGGACAAGAGACCCAGTACTTC. Translated, it gives CATSRDSGQGQETQYF.